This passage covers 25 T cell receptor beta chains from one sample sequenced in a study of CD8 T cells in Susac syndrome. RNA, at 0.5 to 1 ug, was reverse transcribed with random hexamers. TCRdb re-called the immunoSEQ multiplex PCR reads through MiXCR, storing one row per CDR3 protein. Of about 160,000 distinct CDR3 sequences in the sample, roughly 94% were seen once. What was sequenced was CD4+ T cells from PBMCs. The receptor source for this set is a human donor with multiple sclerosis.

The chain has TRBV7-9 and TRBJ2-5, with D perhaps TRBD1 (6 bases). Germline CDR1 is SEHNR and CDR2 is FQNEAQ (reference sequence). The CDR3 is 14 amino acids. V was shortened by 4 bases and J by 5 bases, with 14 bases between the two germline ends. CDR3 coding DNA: TGTGCCAGCAGCTCGAGGGCAGGGGCGGAGACCCAGTACTTC. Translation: CASSSRAGAETQYF.

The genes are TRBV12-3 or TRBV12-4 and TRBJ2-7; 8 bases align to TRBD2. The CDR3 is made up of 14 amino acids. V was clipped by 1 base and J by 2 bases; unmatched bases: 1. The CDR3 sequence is CASSLEAGAYEQYF. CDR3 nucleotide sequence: TGTGCCAGCAGTTTAGAAGCGGGGGCCTACGAGCAGTACTTC.

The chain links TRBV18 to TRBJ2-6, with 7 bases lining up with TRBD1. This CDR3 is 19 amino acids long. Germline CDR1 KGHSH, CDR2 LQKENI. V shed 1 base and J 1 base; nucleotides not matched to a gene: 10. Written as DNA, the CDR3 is TGTGCCAGCTCACCACGTCTGGGGGACAGTTTTTCTGGGGCCAACGTCCTGACTTTC. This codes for CASSPRLGDSFSGANVLTF. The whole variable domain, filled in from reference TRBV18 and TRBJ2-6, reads NAGVMQNPRHLVRRRGQEARLRCSPMKGHSHVYWYRQLPEEGLKFMVYLQKENIIDESGMPKERFSAEFPKEGPSILRIQQVVRGDSAAYFCASSPRLGDSFSGANVLTFGAGSRLTVL.

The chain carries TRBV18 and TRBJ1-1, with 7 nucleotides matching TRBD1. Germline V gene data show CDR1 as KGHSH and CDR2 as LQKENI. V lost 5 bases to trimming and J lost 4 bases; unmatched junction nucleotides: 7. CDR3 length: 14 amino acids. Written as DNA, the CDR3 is TGTGCCAGCTCAACGATGACAGGGAGCACTGAAGCTTTCTTT. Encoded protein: CASSTMTGSTEAFF.

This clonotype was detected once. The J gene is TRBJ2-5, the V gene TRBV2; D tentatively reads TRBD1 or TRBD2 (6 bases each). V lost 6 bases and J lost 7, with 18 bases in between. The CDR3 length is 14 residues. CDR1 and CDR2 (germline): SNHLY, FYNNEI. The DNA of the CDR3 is TGTGCCAGCAGCCTCAGGCGGGACATTTCGACCCAGTACTTC. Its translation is CASSLRRDISTQYF.

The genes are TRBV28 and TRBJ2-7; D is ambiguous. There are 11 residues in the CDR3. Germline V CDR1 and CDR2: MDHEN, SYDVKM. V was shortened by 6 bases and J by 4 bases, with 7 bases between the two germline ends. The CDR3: CASRTRYEQYF. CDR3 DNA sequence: TGTGCCAGCAGAACCCGATACGAGCAGTACTTC.

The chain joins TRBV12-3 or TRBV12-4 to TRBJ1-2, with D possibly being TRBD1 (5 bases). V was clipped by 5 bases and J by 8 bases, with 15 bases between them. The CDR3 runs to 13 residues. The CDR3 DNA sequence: TGTGCCAGCAGTACCCGGGACCAGAGGGGCTACACCTTC. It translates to CASSTRDQRGYTF.

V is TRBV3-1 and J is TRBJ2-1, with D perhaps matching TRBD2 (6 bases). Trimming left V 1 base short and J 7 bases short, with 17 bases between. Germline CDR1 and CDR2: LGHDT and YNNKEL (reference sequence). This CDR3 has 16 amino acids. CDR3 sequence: CASSQGGGLGWNEQFF. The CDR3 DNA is TGTGCCAGCAGCCAAGGGGGAGGACTCGGTTGGAATGAGCAGTTCTTC.

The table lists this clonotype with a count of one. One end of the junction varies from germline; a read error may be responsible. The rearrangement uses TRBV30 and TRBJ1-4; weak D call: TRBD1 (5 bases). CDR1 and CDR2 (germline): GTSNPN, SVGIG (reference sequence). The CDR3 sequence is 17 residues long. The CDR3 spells CAWSEGTEYMKRLPVSF. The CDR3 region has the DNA TGTGCCTGGAGTGAAGGGACCGAATATATGAAAAGGTTGCCAGTCTCGTTT. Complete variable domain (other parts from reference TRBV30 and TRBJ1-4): SQTIHQWPATLVQPVGSPLSLECTVEGTSNPNLYWYRQAAGRGLQLLFYSVGIGQISSEVPQNLSASRPQDRQFILSSKKLLLSDSGFYLCAWSEGTEYMKRLPVSFGSGTQLSVL.

The CDR3 nucleotides read TGTGCCAGCAGCCACCCGACTAGCGGGAGCTCCTACGAGCAGTACTTC. Translating it yields CASSHPTSGSSYEQYF. V gene TRBV3-1 combines with J gene TRBJ2-7; 12 positions match TRBD2. With 3 bases clipped from V and 0 bases from J, the junction kept 3 bases outside the gene matches. The germline V gene encodes CDR1 LGHDT and CDR2 YNNKEL (reference sequence). CDR3 length: 16 residues.

The CDR3: CATSLAGTSDEQFF. The CDR3 nucleotides are TGTGCCACATCTCTAGCGGGGACTAGTGATGAGCAGTTCTTC. V usage is TRBV24-1 and J usage is TRBJ2-1, with 9 positions matching TRBD2. The V gene's germline CDR1 is KGHDR and CDR2 SFDVKD. This CDR3 is built from 14 residues. V lost 10 bases and J lost 8; bases outside the gene matches: 11.

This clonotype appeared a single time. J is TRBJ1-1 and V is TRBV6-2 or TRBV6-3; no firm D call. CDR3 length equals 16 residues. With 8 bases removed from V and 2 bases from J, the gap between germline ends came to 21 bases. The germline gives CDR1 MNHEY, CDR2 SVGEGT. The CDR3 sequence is CASLPWPQGSNTEAFF. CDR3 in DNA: TGTGCCAGCCTTCCCTGGCCACAAGGCAGTAACACTGAAGCTTTCTTT.

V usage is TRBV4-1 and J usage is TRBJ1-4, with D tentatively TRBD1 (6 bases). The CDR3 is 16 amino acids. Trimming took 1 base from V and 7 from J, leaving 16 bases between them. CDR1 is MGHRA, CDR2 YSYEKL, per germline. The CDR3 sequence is CASSQGPGATGEKLFF. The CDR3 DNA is TGCGCCAGCAGCCAAGGACCAGGGGCTACTGGTGAAAAACTGTTTTTT.

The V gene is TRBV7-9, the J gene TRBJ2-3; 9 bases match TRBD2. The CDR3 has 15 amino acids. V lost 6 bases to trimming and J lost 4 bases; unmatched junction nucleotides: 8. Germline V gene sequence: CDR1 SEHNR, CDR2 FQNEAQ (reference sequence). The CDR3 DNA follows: TGTGCCAGCAGTCGCCTTAGCGGGAGTCCAGATACGCAGTATTTT. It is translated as CASSRLSGSPDTQYF.

This chain's CDR3 is CAWSPSWSSGNTIYF. The CDR3 DNA reads TGTGCCTGGAGCCCCTCGTGGAGCTCTGGAAACACCATATATTTT. The chain recombines TRBV30 with TRBJ1-3; the D is unclear. V dropped 3 bases and J dropped 0 bases, with 12 bases sitting between them. Per germline, CDR1 GTSNPN and CDR2 SVGIG (reference sequence). The CDR3 consists of 15 residues.

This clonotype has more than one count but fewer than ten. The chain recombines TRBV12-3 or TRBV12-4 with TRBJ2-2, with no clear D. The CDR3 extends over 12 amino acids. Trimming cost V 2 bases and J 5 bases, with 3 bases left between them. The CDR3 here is CASSLRTGELFF. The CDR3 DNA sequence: TGTGCCAGCAGTTTACGTACCGGGGAGCTGTTTTTT.

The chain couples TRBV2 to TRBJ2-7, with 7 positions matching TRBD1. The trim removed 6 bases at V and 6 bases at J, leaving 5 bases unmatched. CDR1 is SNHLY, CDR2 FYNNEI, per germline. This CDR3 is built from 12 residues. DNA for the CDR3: TGTGCCAGCAGAGAGACAGGGCCCGAGCAGTACTTC. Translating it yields CASRETGPEQYF.

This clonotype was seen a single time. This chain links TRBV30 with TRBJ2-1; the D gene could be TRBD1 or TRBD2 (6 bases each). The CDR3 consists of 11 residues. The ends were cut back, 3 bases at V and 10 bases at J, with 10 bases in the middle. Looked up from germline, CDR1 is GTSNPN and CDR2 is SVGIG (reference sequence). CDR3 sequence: CAWSLGGEQFF. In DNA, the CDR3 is TGTGCCTGGAGCCTAGGGGGGGAGCAGTTCTTC.

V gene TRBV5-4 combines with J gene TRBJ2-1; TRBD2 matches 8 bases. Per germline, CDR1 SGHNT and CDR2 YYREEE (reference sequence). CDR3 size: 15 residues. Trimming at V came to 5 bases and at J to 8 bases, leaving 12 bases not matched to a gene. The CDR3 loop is CASSPRGGGTDEQFF. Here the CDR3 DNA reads TGTGCCAGCAGTCCCCGGGGGGGAGGGACGGATGAGCAGTTCTTC. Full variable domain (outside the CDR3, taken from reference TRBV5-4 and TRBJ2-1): ETGVTQSPTHLIKTRGQQVTLRCSSQSGHNTVSWYQQALGQGPQFIFQYYREEENGRGNFPPRFSGLQFPNYSSELNVNALELDDSALYLCASSPRGGGTDEQFFGPGTRLTVL.

In nucleotides, the CDR3 is TGTGCCAGCAGCCAAACTGGACAGGGGGGAGGCTACACCTTC. Translation: CASSQTGQGGGYTF. The V and J genes are TRBV3-1 and TRBJ1-2, with 10 bases matching TRBD1. This CDR3 has 14 residues. The V gene end was trimmed by 2 bases and the J gene end by 8 bases; junction bases not matched to a gene: 5. Germline CDR1 LGHDT, CDR2 YNNKEL (reference sequence).

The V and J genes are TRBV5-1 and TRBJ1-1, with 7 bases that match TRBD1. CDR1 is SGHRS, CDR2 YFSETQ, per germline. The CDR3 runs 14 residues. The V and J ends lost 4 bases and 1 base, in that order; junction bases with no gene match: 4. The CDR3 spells CASSPRQGNTEAFF. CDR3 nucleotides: TGCGCCAGCAGCCCGCGACAGGGGAACACTGAAGCTTTCTTT.

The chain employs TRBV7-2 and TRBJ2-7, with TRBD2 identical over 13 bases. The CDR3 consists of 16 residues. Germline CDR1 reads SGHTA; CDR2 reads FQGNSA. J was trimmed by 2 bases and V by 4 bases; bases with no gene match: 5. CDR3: CASSSSTSGRAYEQYF. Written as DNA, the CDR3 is TGTGCCAGCAGCTCGTCAACTAGCGGGAGGGCCTACGAGCAGTACTTC.

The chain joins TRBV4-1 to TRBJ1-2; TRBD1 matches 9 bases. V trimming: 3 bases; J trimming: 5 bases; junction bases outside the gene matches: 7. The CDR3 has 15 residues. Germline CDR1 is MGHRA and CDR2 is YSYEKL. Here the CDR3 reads CASSQRTGVEYGYTF. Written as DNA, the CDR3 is TGCGCCAGCAGCCAGAGGACAGGGGTAGAGTATGGCTACACCTTC.

The CDR3, as DNA: TGTGCCAGCAGCGTAGCTAGCCCAAGCGGCGAGCAGTTCTTC. Protein sequence: CASSVASPSGEQFF. This chain joins TRBV9 and TRBJ2-1, with a weak D call TRBD2 (5 bases). CDR3 length: 14 amino acids. Trimming left V 0 bases short and J 10 bases short, with 14 bases between. CDR1 is SGDLS and CDR2 is YYNGEE in the germline V gene.

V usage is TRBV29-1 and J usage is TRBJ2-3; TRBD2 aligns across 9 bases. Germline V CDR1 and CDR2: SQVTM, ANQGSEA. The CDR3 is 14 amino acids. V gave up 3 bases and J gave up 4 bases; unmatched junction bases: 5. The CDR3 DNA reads TGCAGCGTTGATAGGAGCGGGAGGTCAGATACGCAGTATTTT. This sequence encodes CSVDRSGRSDTQYF.